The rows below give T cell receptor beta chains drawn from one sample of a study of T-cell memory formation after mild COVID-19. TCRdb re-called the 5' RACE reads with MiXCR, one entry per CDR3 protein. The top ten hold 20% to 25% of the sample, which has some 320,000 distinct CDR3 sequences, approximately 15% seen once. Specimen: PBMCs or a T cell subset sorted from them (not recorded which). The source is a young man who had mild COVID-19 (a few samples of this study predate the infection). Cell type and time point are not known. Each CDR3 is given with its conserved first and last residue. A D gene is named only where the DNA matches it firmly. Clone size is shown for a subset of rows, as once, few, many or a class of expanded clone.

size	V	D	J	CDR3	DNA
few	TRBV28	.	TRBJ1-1	CASRARGVNTEAFF	TGTGCCAGCAGAGCACGGGGGGTGAACACTGAAGCTTTCTTT
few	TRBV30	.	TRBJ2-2	CAWSVGGGTGELFF	TGTGCCTGGAGTGTAGGAGGGGGGACCGGGGAGCTGTTTTTT
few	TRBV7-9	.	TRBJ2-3	CASSQMGGNTDTQYF	TGTGCCAGCAGTCAAATGGGCGGTAACACAGATACGCAGTATTTT
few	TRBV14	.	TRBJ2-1	CASSQVKIASSFSYNEQFF	TGTGCCAGCAGCCAAGTTAAGATTGCCTCCAGTTTCTCCTACAATGAGCAGTTCTTC
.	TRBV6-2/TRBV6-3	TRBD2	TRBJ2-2	CASSRTLGGGLAGELFF	TGTGCCAGCAGCCGCACGTTGGGCGGGGGATTGGCCGGGGAGCTGTTTTTT
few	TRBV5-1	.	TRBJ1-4	CASSSTGPATNEKLFF	TGCGCCAGCAGCTCAACAGGGCCGGCAACTAATGAAAAACTGTTTTTT
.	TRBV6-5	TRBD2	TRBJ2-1	CASRLTGGPVDEQFF	TGTGCCAGCAGGTTAACGGGGGGGCCGGTAGATGAGCAGTTCTTC
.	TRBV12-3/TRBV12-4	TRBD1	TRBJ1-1	CASRDTGAVEAFF	TGTGCCAGCAGAGACACAGGGGCGGTTGAAGCTTTCTTT
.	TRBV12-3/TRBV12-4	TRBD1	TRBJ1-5	CASSSPGTAFGQPQHF	TGTGCCAGCAGTTCCCCCGGGACAGCGTTCGGCCAGCCCCAGCATTTT
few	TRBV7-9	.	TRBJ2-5	CASSHTRASHRETQYF	TGTGCCAGCAGTCATACGCGGGCTAGCCATCGCGAGACCCAGTACTTC
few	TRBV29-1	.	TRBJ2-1	CSVGDFPSSYNEQFF	TGCAGCGTTGGGGACTTCCCGAGCTCCTACAATGAGCAGTTCTTC
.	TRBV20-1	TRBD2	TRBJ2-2	CSASPGRGTLNTGELFF	TGCAGTGCTAGCCCGGGGCGGGGGACCCTTAACACCGGGGAGCTGTTTTTT
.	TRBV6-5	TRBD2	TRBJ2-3	CASRRRTSGETDTQYF	TGTGCCAGCAGGCGCCGGACTAGCGGGGAAACAGATACGCAGTATTTT
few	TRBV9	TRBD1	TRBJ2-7	CASSQDGTGVLVGEQYF	TGTGCCAGCAGCCAGGATGGGACAGGGGTACTCGTCGGCGAGCAGTACTTC
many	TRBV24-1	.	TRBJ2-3	CATSGPREDTQYF	TGTGCCACCAGTGGTCCCCGGGAAGATACGCAGTATTTT
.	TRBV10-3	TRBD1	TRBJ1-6	CATGDSSYNSPLHF	TGTGCCACCGGGGACAGCTCCTATAATTCACCCCTCCACTTT
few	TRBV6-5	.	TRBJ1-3	CASKASRSGNTIYF	TGTGCCAGCAAGGCGAGCCGATCTGGAAACACCATATATTTT
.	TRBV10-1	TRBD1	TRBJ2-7	CASSETTGGRAYEQYF	TGCGCCAGCAGTGAGACCACAGGGGGACGGGCCTACGAGCAGTACTTC
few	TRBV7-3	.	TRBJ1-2	CAGGVGAYGYTF	TGTGCCGGGGGAGTGGGAGCCTATGGCTACACCTTC
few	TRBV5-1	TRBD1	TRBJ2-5	CASSGQGAETQYF	TGCGCCAGCAGCGGGCAGGGGGCGGAGACCCAGTACTTC
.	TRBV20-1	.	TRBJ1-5	CSARELGNSNQPQHF	TGCAGTGCTAGAGAATTGGGCAATAGCAATCAGCCCCAGCATTTT
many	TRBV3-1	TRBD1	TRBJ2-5	CASSQSSGGVETQYF	TGTGCCAGCAGCCAATCCTCAGGGGGCGTGGAGACCCAGTACTTC
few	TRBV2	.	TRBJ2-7	CASSREPEQYF	TGTGCCAGCAGTCGAGAACCTGAGCAGTACTTC
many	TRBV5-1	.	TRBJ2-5	CASSLEFGETQYF	TGCGCCAGCAGCTTGGAATTTGGAGAGACCCAGTACTTC
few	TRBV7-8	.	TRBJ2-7	CASSSKASSSGYEQYF	TGTGCCAGCAGCTCTAAGGCGAGCAGCTCGGGCTACGAGCAGTACTTC
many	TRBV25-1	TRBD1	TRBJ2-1	CASSEYIRDRGRDEQFF	TGTGCCAGCAGTGAATATATTCGAGACAGGGGTCGGGATGAGCAGTTCTTC
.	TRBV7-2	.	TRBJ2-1	CASSFSGTAYNEQFF	TGTGCCAGCAGCTTCTCGGGCACCGCCTACAATGAGCAGTTCTTC
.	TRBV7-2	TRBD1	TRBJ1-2	CASSNTGTGAYGYTF	TGTGCCAGCAGCAACACCGGGACAGGGGCCTATGGCTACACCTTC
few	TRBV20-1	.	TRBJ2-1	CSAPDSREQFF	TGCAGTGCCCCGGACTCGAGGGAGCAGTTCTTC
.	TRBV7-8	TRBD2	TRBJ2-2	CASTQRGAGAGELFF	TGTGCCAGCACCCAGCGGGGGGCCGGGGCCGGGGAGCTGTTTTTT
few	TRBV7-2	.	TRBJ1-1	CASSLELEAFF	TGTGCCAGCAGCTTAGAACTAGAAGCTTTCTTT
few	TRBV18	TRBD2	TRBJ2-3	CASSQSGGANSDTQYF	TGTGCCAGCTCACAATCCGGGGGGGCCAATTCAGATACGCAGTATTTT
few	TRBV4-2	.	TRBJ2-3	CASSQGSGLFDTQYF	TGTGCCAGCAGCCAAGGGAGCGGTTTGTTCGATACGCAGTATTTT
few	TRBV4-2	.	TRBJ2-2	CASSQVRGGNTGELFF	TGTGCCAGCAGCCAGGTCCGAGGAGGGAACACCGGGGAGCTGTTTTTT
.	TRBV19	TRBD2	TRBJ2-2	CASSQPGGGTGELFF	TGTGCCAGTAGTCAACCAGGCGGGGGAACCGGGGAGCTGTTTTTT
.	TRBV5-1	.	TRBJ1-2	CASSLWDASVHGYTF	TGCGCCAGCAGCTTATGGGACGCGTCCGTCCATGGCTACACCTTC
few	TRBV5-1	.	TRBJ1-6	CASSLESGSPLHF	TGCGCCAGCAGCTTGGAATCGGGATCACCCCTCCACTTT
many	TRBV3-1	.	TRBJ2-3	CASSQFGFEGRVESTDTQYF	TGTGCCAGCAGCCAATTCGGATTTGAGGGACGGGTCGAAAGCACAGATACGCAGTATTTT
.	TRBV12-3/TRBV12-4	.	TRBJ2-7	CASSPRRGGYEQYF	TGTGCCAGCAGTCCACGGAGGGGGGGATACGAGCAGTACTTC
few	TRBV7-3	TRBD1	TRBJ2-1	CASSLTGTGLFF	TGTGCCAGCAGCTTAACGGGGACAGGACTGTTCTTC
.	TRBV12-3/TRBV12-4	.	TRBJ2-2	CASSLRGALNTGELFF	TGTGCCAGCAGTTTAAGGGGGGCACTAAACACCGGGGAGCTGTTTTTT
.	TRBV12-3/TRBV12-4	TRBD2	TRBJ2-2	CASEWGGSTGTGELFF	TGTGCCAGCGAATGGGGGGGGTCTACGGGCACCGGGGAGCTGTTTTTT
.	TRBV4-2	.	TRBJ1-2	CASSQGSRTGGYTF	TGTGCCAGCAGCCAAGGGTCCAGGACGGGGGGCTACACCTTC
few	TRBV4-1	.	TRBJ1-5	CASSPLTSNQPQHF	TGCGCCAGCAGCCCCCTCACGAGCAATCAGCCCCAGCATTTT